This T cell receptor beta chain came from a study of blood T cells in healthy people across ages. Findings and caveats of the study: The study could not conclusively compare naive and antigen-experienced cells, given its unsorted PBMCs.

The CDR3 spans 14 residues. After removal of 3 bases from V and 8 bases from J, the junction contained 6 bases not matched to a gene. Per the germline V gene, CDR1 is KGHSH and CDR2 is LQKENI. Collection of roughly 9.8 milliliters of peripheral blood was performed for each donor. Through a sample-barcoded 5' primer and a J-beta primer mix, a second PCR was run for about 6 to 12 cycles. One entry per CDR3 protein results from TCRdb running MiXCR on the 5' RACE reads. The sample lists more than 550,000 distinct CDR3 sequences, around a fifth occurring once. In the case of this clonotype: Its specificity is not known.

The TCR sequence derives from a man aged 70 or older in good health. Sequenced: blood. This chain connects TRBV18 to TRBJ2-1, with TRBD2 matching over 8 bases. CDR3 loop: CASSPGLDVHEQFF. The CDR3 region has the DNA TGTGCCAGCTCACCGGGACTAGATGTCCATGAGCAGTTCTTC.